A selection of T cell receptor beta chains follows, all from one sample in a study of T cell responses to AZD1222 COVID-19 vaccine. Method: immunoSEQ multiplex PCR; TCRdb's copy keeps in-frame clones and lacks some. The sample includes around 100,000 clones, around 96% seen only once; the top ten take around 2%. The specimen was peripheral blood, collected on day 0 of AZD1222 vaccination. These receptors originate from an adult in good health. CDR3s include the opening cysteine and the closing phenylalanine or tryptophan. Each record gives: V gene, clone size, J gene, D gene, CDR3 DNA, CDR3 protein. The D gene is left open where the match is weak. The size field is filled for only some rows; it gives once, few, many or a size class.

>TRBV4-1|NA|TRBJ2-1|TRBD2
TGCGCCAGCAGCCAAGTCGTAGCGGGGACACTTAGTGAGCAGTTCTTC
CASSQVVAGTLSEQFF
>TRBV5-1|NA|TRBJ2-7|TRBD1
TGCGCCAGCAGCCTGAGACAGGGGTCGTACGAGCAGTACTTC
CASSLRQGSYEQYF
>TRBV5-6|NA|TRBJ1-5|TRBD1
TGTGCCAGCAGCAGATCCGGGACAGGGGGCAATCAGCCCCAGCATTTT
CASSRSGTGGNQPQHF
>TRBV3-1/TRBV3-2|NA|TRBJ1-2|NA
TGTGCCAGCAGCCAAGAGGGACTCTCCCGTGGGGGCTACACCTTC
CASSQEGLSRGGYTF
>TRBV21-1|NA|TRBJ2-1|NA
TGTGCCAGCAGCTCTAGCGGGCCCTCTACGAATGAGCAGTTCTTC
CASSSSGPSTNEQFF
>TRBV7-9|once|TRBJ2-3|TRBD1
TGTGCCAGCAGCCTAGGACAGGTACGCACAGATACGCAGTATTTT
CASSLGQVRTDTQYF
>TRBV7-2|NA|TRBJ2-3|NA
TGTGCCAGCGGACTCAGGGGGCGGGGGGCCAAAGGAGATACGCAGTATTTT
CASGLRGRGAKGDTQYF
>TRBV6-5|NA|TRBJ1-1|NA
TGTGCCAGCAGGCGGGCAGGGAACACTGAAGCTTTCTTT
CASRRAGNTEAFF
>TRBV6-4|NA|TRBJ2-5|NA
TGTGCCAGCAGCCCTGGCCCAGTCGAGACCCAGTACTTC
CASSPGPVETQYF
>TRBV19|few|TRBJ2-5|TRBD2
TGTGCCAGTAGACATAGCGGGAATCAGGAGACCCAGTACTTC
CASRHSGNQETQYF
>TRBV28|NA|TRBJ2-4|TRBD2
TGTGCCAGCAGCCGACTAGCGGGAGGGGAAGACATTCAGTACTTC
CASSRLAGGEDIQYF
>TRBV7-3|NA|TRBJ2-1|NA
TGTGCCAGCAGCTTAAGCAGGAACAATGAGCAGTTCTTC
CASSLSRNNEQFF
>TRBV7-9|NA|TRBJ2-7|TRBD2
TGTGCCAGCAGCTTAGAAATCGGTGGCGCTAGCGGTGAGGAGCAGTACTTC
CASSLEIGGASGEEQYF
>TRBV5-1|NA|TRBJ2-1|TRBD1
TGCGCCAGCAGCCCCGGGACAGGGACCTACAATGAGCAGTTCTTC
CASSPGTGTYNEQFF
>TRBV4-3|NA|TRBJ1-2|NA
TGCGCCAGCAGCCAGGAGCCACTACAGCAGAATGGCTACACCTTC
CASSQEPLQQNGYTF
>TRBV7-9|NA|TRBJ1-5|NA
TGTGCCAGCAGCCCGCGACAGGAGGCGCCCCAGCATTTT
CASSPRQEAPQHF
>TRBV5-4|NA|TRBJ1-1|NA
TGTGCCAGCAGCTTGTTCGGGGGGCTTAACACTGAAGCTTTCTTT
CASSLFGGLNTEAFF
>TRBV11-2|NA|TRBJ1-1|NA
TGTGCCAGCAGCTCCCCAGCGAACACTGAAGCTTTCTTT
CASSSPANTEAFF
>TRBV7-8|NA|TRBJ2-6|TRBD2
TGTGCCAGCAGTCCTACCCTTGGGGGGGGGAGCTCTGGGGCCAACGTCCTGACTTTC
CASSPTLGGGSSGANVLTF
>TRBV29-1|NA|TRBJ1-4|NA
TGCAGCGTGTCCAAATTAGGGACAAGTGGTGAAAAACTGTTTTTT
CSVSKLGTSGEKLFF
>TRBV12-5|NA|TRBJ1-1|TRBD1
TGTGCTAGTGGTTTGGGAACCGGGACAGGGGGCCTCGCTTTCTTT
CASGLGTGTGGLAFF
>TRBV2|NA|TRBJ2-3|NA
TGTGCCAGTTGGACATCTGTCACAGATACGCAGTATTTT
CASWTSVTDTQYF